Reported below is one TCR beta chain. TCRdb keeps only in-frame clones here, not all; method: immunoSEQ multiplex PCR. Among roughly 400,000 clones listed, roughly 90% were seen once. The data derive from a study of blood T cell repertoires in COVID-19. The TCR originated in a woman aged 30 to 39 who had recovered from COVID-19. The sequenced material came from PBMCs or T cells enriched from blood (not recorded which).

The CDR3 nucleotides are TGTGCCAGCAGTTTATCAGACAGACTGAACACTGAAGCTTTCTTT. Residues: CASSLSDRLNTEAFF. The chain joins TRBV28 to TRBJ1-1; D might be TRBD1 (5 bases). The CDR3 is 15 amino acids. Per the germline V gene, CDR1 is MDHEN and CDR2 is SYDVKM. With 1 base removed from V and 0 bases from J, the gap between germline ends came to 9 bases.